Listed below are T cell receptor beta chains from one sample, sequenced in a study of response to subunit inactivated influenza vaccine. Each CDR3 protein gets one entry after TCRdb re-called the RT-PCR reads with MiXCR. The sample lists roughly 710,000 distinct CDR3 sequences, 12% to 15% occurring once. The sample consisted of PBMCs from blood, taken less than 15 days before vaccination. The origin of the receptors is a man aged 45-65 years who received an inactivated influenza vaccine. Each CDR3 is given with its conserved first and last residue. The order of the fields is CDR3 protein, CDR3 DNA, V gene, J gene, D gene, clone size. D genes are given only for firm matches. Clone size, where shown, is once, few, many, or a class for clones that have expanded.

CDR3aa: CASSQDFRDEKLFF
CDR3nt: TGTGCCAGCAGCCAAGACTTCAGGGACGAAAAACTGTTTTTT
v_gene: TRBV4-2
j_gene: TRBJ1-4
d_gene: -
abundance: -

CDR3aa: CASSFSGVKRNGELFF
CDR3nt: TGCGCCAGCAGCTTCTCAGGGGTCAAACGGAACGGGGAGCTGTTTTTT
v_gene: TRBV5-1
j_gene: TRBJ2-2
d_gene: -
abundance: many

CDR3aa: CAISVSSGGYEQYF
CDR3nt: TGTGCCATCAGTGTTTCTAGCGGGGGCTACGAGCAGTACTTC
v_gene: TRBV10-3
j_gene: TRBJ2-7
d_gene: TRBD2
abundance: -

CDR3aa: CSATGGRGYNEQFF
CDR3nt: TGCAGTGCGACCGGAGGCAGGGGATACAATGAGCAGTTCTTC
v_gene: TRBV20-1
j_gene: TRBJ2-1
d_gene: -
abundance: many

CDR3aa: CASSRGTGRLNTEAFF
CDR3nt: TGCGCCAGCAGCCGCGGGACAGGGCGTTTGAACACTGAAGCTTTCTTT
v_gene: TRBV4-1
j_gene: TRBJ1-1
d_gene: TRBD1
abundance: few

CDR3aa: CATSRETRQETQYF
CDR3nt: TGTGCCACCAGCAGAGAGACCCGACAAGAGACCCAGTACTTC
v_gene: TRBV15
j_gene: TRBJ2-5
d_gene: -
abundance: few

CDR3aa: CSVETQGAEAFF
CDR3nt: TGCAGCGTTGAGACTCAGGGGGCTGAAGCTTTCTTT
v_gene: TRBV29-1
j_gene: TRBJ1-1
d_gene: TRBD1
abundance: many

CDR3aa: CASSFLGASETQYF
CDR3nt: TGTGCCAGCAGTTTTCTCGGCGCTTCAGAGACCCAGTACTTC
v_gene: TRBV28
j_gene: TRBJ2-5
d_gene: -
abundance: -

CDR3aa: CASRTTGSGAEQYF
CDR3nt: TGTGCCAGCAGGACAACAGGGAGCGGTGCCGAGCAGTACTTC
v_gene: TRBV14
j_gene: TRBJ2-7
d_gene: -
abundance: few

CDR3aa: CASIRGDSSNQPQHF
CDR3nt: TGTGCCAGCATCAGAGGGGACAGCAGCAATCAGCCCCAGCATTTT
v_gene: TRBV12-3/TRBV12-4
j_gene: TRBJ1-5
d_gene: TRBD1
abundance: -

CDR3aa: CASDKGTGEETQYF
CDR3nt: TGTGCCAGCGACAAAGGGACAGGGGAAGAGACCCAGTACTTC
v_gene: TRBV12-3/TRBV12-4
j_gene: TRBJ2-5
d_gene: TRBD1
abundance: -

CDR3aa: CASSPSLRGVPPEQYF
CDR3nt: TGTGCCAGCAGCCCGTCGCTCAGGGGTGTCCCTCCCGAGCAGTACTTC
v_gene: TRBV7-6
j_gene: TRBJ2-7
d_gene: -
abundance: -

CDR3aa: CASSLVVASGYNEQFF
CDR3nt: TGTGCCAGCAGCTTAGTGGTGGCTAGCGGTTACAATGAGCAGTTCTTC
v_gene: TRBV11-1
j_gene: TRBJ2-1
d_gene: TRBD2
abundance: few

CDR3aa: CSAPERGKETQYF
CDR3nt: TGCAGTGCTCCAGAGCGGGGAAAAGAGACCCAGTACTTC
v_gene: TRBV20-1
j_gene: TRBJ2-5
d_gene: TRBD2
abundance: -

CDR3aa: CASSTRTGNPKNEQYF
CDR3nt: TGTGCCAGTAGTACCCGGACAGGCAACCCAAAGAACGAGCAGTACTTC
v_gene: TRBV19
j_gene: TRBJ2-7
d_gene: TRBD1
abundance: -

CDR3aa: CSVTGTNGDQPQHF
CDR3nt: TGCAGCGTTACCGGGACTAACGGCGATCAGCCCCAGCATTTT
v_gene: TRBV29-1
j_gene: TRBJ1-5
d_gene: -
abundance: -

CDR3aa: CASSVGTGLYNEQFF
CDR3nt: TGTGCCAGCTCAGTAGGGACAGGTTTATACAATGAGCAGTTCTTC
v_gene: TRBV18
j_gene: TRBJ2-1
d_gene: TRBD1
abundance: -

CDR3aa: CASSQDSRGRASPQYF
CDR3nt: TGCGCCAGCAGCCAAGATTCGCGCGGGCGCGCAAGTCCGCAGTATTTT
v_gene: TRBV4-3
j_gene: TRBJ2-3
d_gene: -
abundance: few

CDR3aa: CSARELSAGNTIYF
CDR3nt: TGCAGTGCTAGAGAATTAAGTGCTGGAAACACCATATATTTT
v_gene: TRBV20-1
j_gene: TRBJ1-3
d_gene: -
abundance: -

CDR3aa: CASSWNRGGPGDEQYF
CDR3nt: TGTGCCAGCAGTTGGAACCGCGGGGGGCCAGGGGACGAGCAGTACTTC
v_gene: TRBV28
j_gene: TRBJ2-7
d_gene: TRBD2
abundance: -

CDR3aa: CASSLAQQGEAFF
CDR3nt: TGTGCCAGCAGCTTAGCCCAACAGGGTGAAGCTTTCTTT
v_gene: TRBV7-9
j_gene: TRBJ1-1
d_gene: -
abundance: -

CDR3aa: CASSGEGDSQLAKNIQYF
CDR3nt: TGTGCCAGCAGTGGAGAGGGGGACAGCCAATTAGCCAAAAACATTCAGTACTTC
v_gene: TRBV2
j_gene: TRBJ2-4
d_gene: TRBD1
abundance: -

CDR3aa: CASSLSEGLTQYF
CDR3nt: TGCGCCAGCAGCTTGTCCGAGGGGCTGACCCAGTACTTC
v_gene: TRBV5-1
j_gene: TRBJ2-5
d_gene: -
abundance: -

CDR3aa: CASSLFLGGLGNEQFF
CDR3nt: TGTGCCAGCAGTTTATTCTTGGGGGGGCTCGGCAATGAGCAGTTCTTC
v_gene: TRBV28
j_gene: TRBJ2-1
d_gene: -
abundance: -

CDR3aa: CASSQDIEGTQYF
CDR3nt: TGTGCCAGCAGCCAAGATATTGAGGGTACGCAGTATTTT
v_gene: TRBV14
j_gene: TRBJ2-3
d_gene: -
abundance: few

CDR3aa: CASSYSGQSSSPLHF
CDR3nt: TGTGCCAGCAGTTACTCAGGGCAGAGCAGTTCACCCCTCCACTTT
v_gene: TRBV6-5
j_gene: TRBJ1-6
d_gene: -
abundance: few

CDR3aa: CSVEGGSGSRETQYF
CDR3nt: TGCAGCGTTGAAGGAGGTAGCGGGAGTCGAGAGACCCAGTACTTC
v_gene: TRBV29-1
j_gene: TRBJ2-5
d_gene: TRBD2
abundance: -

CDR3aa: CASSWGQGNEKLFF
CDR3nt: TGTGCCAGCAGTTGGGGACAGGGGAATGAAAAACTGTTTTTT
v_gene: TRBV28
j_gene: TRBJ1-4
d_gene: TRBD1
abundance: many

CDR3aa: CASSLDGGGPKDTQYF
CDR3nt: TGTGCCAGCAGCTTAGACGGCGGGGGGCCCAAAGATACGCAGTATTTT
v_gene: TRBV7-9
j_gene: TRBJ2-3
d_gene: TRBD2
abundance: -

CDR3aa: CASSQGTGGYNEQFF
CDR3nt: TGTGCCAGCAGCCAAGGGACAGGCGGTTACAATGAGCAGTTCTTC
v_gene: TRBV3-1
j_gene: TRBJ2-1
d_gene: TRBD1
abundance: few

CDR3aa: CASRPLTEYNEQFF
CDR3nt: TGTGCCAGCAGGCCCCTGACAGAATACAATGAGCAGTTCTTC
v_gene: TRBV12-3/TRBV12-4
j_gene: TRBJ2-1
d_gene: -
abundance: many

CDR3aa: CATSDPTDTQYF
CDR3nt: TGTGCCACCAGTGACCCCACAGATACGCAGTATTTT
v_gene: TRBV24-1
j_gene: TRBJ2-3
d_gene: -
abundance: few

CDR3aa: CSVTIGVYEQYF
CDR3nt: TGCAGCGTTACTATCGGGGTCTACGAGCAGTACTTC
v_gene: TRBV29-1
j_gene: TRBJ2-7
d_gene: -
abundance: -

CDR3aa: CASGGRGGKLFF
CDR3nt: TGTGCCAGCGGCGGCAGGGGAGGTAAACTGTTTTTT
v_gene: TRBV7-2
j_gene: TRBJ1-4
d_gene: -
abundance: few

CDR3aa: CASSLGATSTREQYF
CDR3nt: TGCGCCAGCAGCTTGGGGGCTACCTCTACGCGGGAGCAGTACTTC
v_gene: TRBV5-1
j_gene: TRBJ2-7
d_gene: -
abundance: few

CDR3aa: CASSLPADQETQYF
CDR3nt: TGTGCCAGCAGTTTGCCAGCGGACCAAGAGACCCAGTACTTC
v_gene: TRBV28
j_gene: TRBJ2-5
d_gene: -
abundance: many

CDR3aa: CASSLRGVEDNEQFF
CDR3nt: TGCGCCAGCAGCTTACGGGGAGTGGAAGACAATGAGCAGTTCTTC
v_gene: TRBV5-1
j_gene: TRBJ2-1
d_gene: -
abundance: -

CDR3aa: CASSRRQGSGDTQYF
CDR3nt: TGTGCCAGCAGCAGACGACAGGGCTCTGGAGATACGCAGTATTTT
v_gene: TRBV14
j_gene: TRBJ2-3
d_gene: TRBD1
abundance: -

CDR3aa: CASSLWGVEETQYF
CDR3nt: TGTGCCAGCAGCTTGTGGGGGGTCGAAGAGACCCAGTACTTC
v_gene: TRBV5-6
j_gene: TRBJ2-5
d_gene: -
abundance: -

CDR3aa: CASSSKSGTDTQYF
CDR3nt: TGTGCCAGCAGTTCCAAATCAGGGACAGATACGCAGTATTTT
v_gene: TRBV2
j_gene: TRBJ2-3
d_gene: -
abundance: many

CDR3aa: CASSQDPPSGDPFYNEQFF
CDR3nt: TGCGCCAGCAGCCAAGATCCCCCTAGCGGAGACCCATTTTACAATGAGCAGTTCTTC
v_gene: TRBV4-3
j_gene: TRBJ2-1
d_gene: TRBD2
abundance: -

CDR3aa: CASRSSGTPYNEQFF
CDR3nt: TGTGCCAGCAGATCCTCCGGGACCCCCTACAATGAGCAGTTCTTC
v_gene: TRBV12-3/TRBV12-4
j_gene: TRBJ2-1
d_gene: -
abundance: few

CDR3aa: CASSSGTSGSTPYEQYF
CDR3nt: TGTGCCAGCAGCTCCGGGACTAGCGGGAGTACTCCCTACGAGCAGTACTTC
v_gene: TRBV6-2/TRBV6-3
j_gene: TRBJ2-7
d_gene: TRBD2
abundance: -

CDR3aa: CSARDLGRGLDNEKLFF
CDR3nt: TGCAGTGCTAGAGATCTCGGCAGGGGGCTTGATAATGAAAAACTGTTTTTT
v_gene: TRBV20-1
j_gene: TRBJ1-4
d_gene: TRBD1
abundance: many

CDR3aa: CASRTGQSSYNSPLHF
CDR3nt: TGTGCCAGCAGAACGGGACAGAGCTCCTATAATTCACCCCTCCACTTT
v_gene: TRBV6-1
j_gene: TRBJ1-6
d_gene: TRBD1
abundance: few

CDR3aa: CASSREPFDITPSGGDNEQFF
CDR3nt: TGTGCCAGCAGCCGCGAACCTTTTGACATAACCCCTAGCGGGGGAGACAATGAGCAGTTCTTC
v_gene: TRBV11-2
j_gene: TRBJ2-1
d_gene: TRBD2
abundance: few

CDR3aa: CAWRFKGSTEAFF
CDR3nt: TGTGCCTGGAGATTTAAGGGAAGCACTGAAGCTTTCTTT
v_gene: TRBV30
j_gene: TRBJ1-1
d_gene: -
abundance: -

CDR3aa: CSVKKVSGAPNTEAFF
CDR3nt: TGCAGCGTCAAAAAAGTCTCAGGAGCCCCGAACACTGAAGCTTTCTTT
v_gene: TRBV29-1
j_gene: TRBJ1-1
d_gene: -
abundance: few

CDR3aa: CASSPHLTGAGNTIYF
CDR3nt: TGTGCCAGCAGTCCCCATCTCACAGGTGCCGGAAACACCATATATTTT
v_gene: TRBV12-3/TRBV12-4
j_gene: TRBJ1-3
d_gene: -
abundance: few

CDR3aa: CASSPLKSSYEQYF
CDR3nt: TGTGCCAGCTCACCATTAAAGAGCTCCTACGAGCAGTACTTC
v_gene: TRBV18
j_gene: TRBJ2-7
d_gene: -
abundance: -

CDR3aa: CASSQIGQTVGPQHF
CDR3nt: TGCGCCAGCAGCCAGATTGGACAGACTGTAGGGCCCCAGCATTTT
v_gene: TRBV4-3
j_gene: TRBJ1-5
d_gene: -
abundance: -

CDR3aa: CASSVLDRGYQETQYF
CDR3nt: TGTGCCAGCAGCGTCCTGGACAGAGGGTACCAAGAGACCCAGTACTTC
v_gene: TRBV9
j_gene: TRBJ2-5
d_gene: -
abundance: many

CDR3aa: CSARDGGESRPQHF
CDR3nt: TGCAGTGCTAGAGATGGGGGAGAGTCTCGGCCCCAGCATTTT
v_gene: TRBV20-1
j_gene: TRBJ1-5
d_gene: -
abundance: once

CDR3aa: CASSLSGDSYGYTF
CDR3nt: TGTGCCAGCAGCTTAAGCGGGGACAGCTATGGCTACACCTTC
v_gene: TRBV11-1
j_gene: TRBJ1-2
d_gene: TRBD1
abundance: -

CDR3aa: CASSTGLSNEKLFF
CDR3nt: TGTGCCAGCAGCACCGGTTTAAGTAATGAAAAACTGTTTTTT
v_gene: TRBV5-5
j_gene: TRBJ1-4
d_gene: -
abundance: -

CDR3aa: CSAPDLAGGSDEQYF
CDR3nt: TGCAGTGCGCCGGATCTAGCGGGAGGATCTGACGAGCAGTACTTC
v_gene: TRBV20-1
j_gene: TRBJ2-7
d_gene: TRBD2
abundance: -

CDR3aa: CASSESPRNTIYF
CDR3nt: TGCGCCAGCAGCGAGAGCCCGAGAAACACCATATATTTT
v_gene: TRBV5-1
j_gene: TRBJ1-3
d_gene: -
abundance: -

CDR3aa: CASSPSTGFYYEQYF
CDR3nt: TGCGCCAGCAGCCCGTCGACAGGATTTTACTACGAGCAGTACTTC
v_gene: TRBV5-1
j_gene: TRBJ2-7
d_gene: -
abundance: few

CDR3aa: CSVRGTSGGSTDTQYF
CDR3nt: TGCAGCGTCCGGGGGACTAGCGGGGGTAGCACAGATACGCAGTATTTT
v_gene: TRBV29-1
j_gene: TRBJ2-3
d_gene: TRBD2
abundance: many